This TCR beta chain was recovered during a study of T-cell reconstitution after alpha-beta-depleted transplantation in children (dated by TCRdb to the mid-2010s). About the study as a whole: Using TCR repertoire profiling, the study quantitatively followed how T-cell immune reconstitution unfolded in children after TCRalphabeta/CD19-depleted allogeneic hematopoietic cell transplantation. Results the study describes overall, beyond this receptor: The apparently early alphabetaT-cell count recovery about two months after transplant was reportedly dependent on only several hundred rapidly expanded clones derived from non-depleted graft cells. Over the following months the frequencies of hyperexpanded clones went down, and after one year T-cell counts and TCRbeta diversity were mostly credited to newly produced T cells. The high TCRbeta diversity at day 60 in some patients was ascribed to recipient T cells and intrathymic progenitors that had survived conditioning.

Receptors were amplified or captured by PCR. The run used an Illumina HiSeq 2500. TCR libraries were prepared with molecular barcoding, using unique molecular identifiers to normalize TCRbeta repertoire quantification. The public reads were quality trimmed at Q25 with fastp and then assembled into clones with MiXCR by TCRdb, keeping productive beta chains. Entries are consolidated by CDR3 protein sequence, retaining the most common genes and DNA. For this sample the table gives about 490,000 distinct CDR3 sequences, of which 10% were detected only once. 2% to 2.5% of the sample lies in the top ten. Points on this clonotype: Its antigen is unknown. The input lacks base qualities; no much larger clone sits a single base away.

The meaning of the sample's treatment or condition label: allogeneic hematopoietic cell transplantation with graft depleted of TCRalphabeta T cells and CD19 B cells. Transplant recipients were children who received TCRalphabeta/CD19-depleted allogeneic hematopoietic cell grafts. Looking up the germline V gene yields CDR1 SGDLS and CDR2 YYNGEE. The CDR3 contains 16 residues, cysteine and phenylalanine counted. Solely the CDR3 DNA is kept, with 48 bases framed from the first base. Relative to germline, V is 1 base shorter and J is 0 bases shorter, with 11 bases between their ends. The sequenced sample was PBMCs, obtained before TCRalphabeta/CD19-depleted stem cell transplant. The TCR originated in a child aged 2-15 years with inherited bone marrow failure, due to receive a stem cell transplant. Recombination linked TRBV9 to TRBJ2-1, with TRBD2 perhaps the D gene, on 6 matching bases. Here is the DNA: TGTGCCAGCAGCGTAAGGGCCGGGAGCTCCTACAATGAGCAGTTCTTC. It translates as CASSVRAGSSYNEQFF.